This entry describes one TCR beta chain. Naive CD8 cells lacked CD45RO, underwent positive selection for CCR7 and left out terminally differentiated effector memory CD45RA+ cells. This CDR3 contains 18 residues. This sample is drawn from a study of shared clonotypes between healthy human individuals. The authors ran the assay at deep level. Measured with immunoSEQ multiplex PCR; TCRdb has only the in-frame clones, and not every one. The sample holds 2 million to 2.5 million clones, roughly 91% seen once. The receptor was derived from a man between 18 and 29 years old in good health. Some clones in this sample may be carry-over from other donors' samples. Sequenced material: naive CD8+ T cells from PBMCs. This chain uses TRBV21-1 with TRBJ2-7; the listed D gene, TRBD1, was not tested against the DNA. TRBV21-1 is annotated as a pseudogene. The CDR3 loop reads CASSNSSSGTGATYEQYF. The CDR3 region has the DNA TGTGCCAGCAGCAACTCCTCGTCCGGGACAGGGGCAACCTACGAGCAGTACTTC.